This T cell receptor (beta chain) was profiled in a study of lymphopenia after photon versus proton radiotherapy. Study-wide findings and caveats: Relative stability marked proton patients; photon patients lost diversity and naive cells. Post-nadir diversity loss with photons came from oligoclonal expansion, particularly CD8+ Temra cells. Post-nadir TCR diversity decline inversely tracked overall survival among those who died.

CDR3 length equals 14 residues. Trimming shortened V by 4 bases and J by 8 bases, and 17 bases separated the two germline ends. Germline values: CDR1 MNHEY, CDR2 SMNVEV (reference sequence). Sequencing used immunoSEQ multiplex PCR; TCRdb keeps in-frame clones, though not all of them. The sample shows about 25,000 clones, about nine tenths of them seen only once. About this clone itself: Its antigen is not identified.

The J gene is TRBJ1-2, the V gene TRBV27; D is unresolved. Source: peripheral blood, taken from a patient treated with photon-based radiotherapy. This receptor was taken from a man between 50 and 59 years old with gastric cancer. DNA of the CDR3: TGTGCCAGCAGTTCCTCTCTCGACACCCGGGGCTACACCTTC. Translating gives CASSSSLDTRGYTF.